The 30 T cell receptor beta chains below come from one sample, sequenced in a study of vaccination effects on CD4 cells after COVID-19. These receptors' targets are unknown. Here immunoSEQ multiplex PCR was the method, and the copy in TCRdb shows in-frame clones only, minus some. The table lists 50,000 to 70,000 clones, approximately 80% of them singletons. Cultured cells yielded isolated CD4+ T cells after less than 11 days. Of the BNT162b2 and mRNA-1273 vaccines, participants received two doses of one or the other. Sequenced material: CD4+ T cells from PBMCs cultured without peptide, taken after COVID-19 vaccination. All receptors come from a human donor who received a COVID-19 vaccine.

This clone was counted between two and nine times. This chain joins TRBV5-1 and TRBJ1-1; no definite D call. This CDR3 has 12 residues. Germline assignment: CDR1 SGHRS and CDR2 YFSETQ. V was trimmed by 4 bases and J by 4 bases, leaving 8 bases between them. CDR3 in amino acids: CASSPRGTEAFF. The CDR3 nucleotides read TGCGCCAGCAGCCCACGGGGCACTGAAGCTTTCTTT.

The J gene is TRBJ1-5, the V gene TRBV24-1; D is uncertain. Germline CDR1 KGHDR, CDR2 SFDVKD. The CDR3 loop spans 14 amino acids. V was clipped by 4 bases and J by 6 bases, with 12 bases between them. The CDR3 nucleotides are TGTGCCACCAGTGACAGCTTTGAGGGTCAGCCCCAGCATTTT. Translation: CATSDSFEGQPQHF.

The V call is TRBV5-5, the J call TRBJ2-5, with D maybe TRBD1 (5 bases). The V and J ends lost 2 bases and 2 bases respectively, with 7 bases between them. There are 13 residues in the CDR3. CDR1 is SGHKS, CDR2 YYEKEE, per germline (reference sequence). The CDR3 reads CASSLGVQETQYF. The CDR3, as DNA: TGTGCCAGCAGCTTAGGGGTTCAAGAGACCCAGTACTTC.

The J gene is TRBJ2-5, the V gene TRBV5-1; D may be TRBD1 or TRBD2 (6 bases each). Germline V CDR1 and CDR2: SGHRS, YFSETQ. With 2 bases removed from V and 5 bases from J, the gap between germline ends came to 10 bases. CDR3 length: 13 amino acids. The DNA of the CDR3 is TGCGCCAGCAGCTTCGGGGGCGGGGAGACCCAGTACTTC. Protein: CASSFGGGETQYF.

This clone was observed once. CDR3 DNA sequence: TGTGCCAGCAGTTTTTCGGGCGGTAACTATGGCTACACCTTC. The encoded protein is CASSFSGGNYGYTF. This sequence joins TRBV28 and TRBJ1-2; D is undetermined. V was clipped by 3 bases and J by 1 base, with 9 bases between them. Germline-derived CDR1 and CDR2 are MDHEN and SYDVKM. There are 14 residues in the CDR3.

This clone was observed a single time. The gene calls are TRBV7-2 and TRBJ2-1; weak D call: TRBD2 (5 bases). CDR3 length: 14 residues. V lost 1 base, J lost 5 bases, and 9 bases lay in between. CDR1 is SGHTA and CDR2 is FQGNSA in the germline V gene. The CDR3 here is CASSLGLAHNEQFF. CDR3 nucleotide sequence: TGTGCCAGCAGCTTAGGCCTAGCCCACAATGAGCAGTTCTTC. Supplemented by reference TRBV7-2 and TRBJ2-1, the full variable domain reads GAGVSQSPSNKVTEKGKDVELRCDPISGHTALYWYRQSLGQGLEFLIYFQGNSAPDKSGLPSDRFSAERTGGSVSTLTIQRTQQEDSAVYLCASSLGLAHNEQFFGPGTRLTVL.

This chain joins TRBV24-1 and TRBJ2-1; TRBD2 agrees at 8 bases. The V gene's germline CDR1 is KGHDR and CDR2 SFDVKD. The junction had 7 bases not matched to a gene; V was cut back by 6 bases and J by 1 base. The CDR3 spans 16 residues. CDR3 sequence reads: CATSTPGGESYNEQFF. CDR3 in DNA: TGTGCCACCAGTACCCCCGGGGGGGAATCCTACAATGAGCAGTTCTTC.

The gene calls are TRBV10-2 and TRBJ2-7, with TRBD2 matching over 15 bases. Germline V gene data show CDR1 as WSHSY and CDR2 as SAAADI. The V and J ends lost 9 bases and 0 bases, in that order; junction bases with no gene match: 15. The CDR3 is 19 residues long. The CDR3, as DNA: TGCGCCAGTCAACGAACCGGGACTAGCGGGGGGTCTAGCTCCTACGAGCAGTACGTC. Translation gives CASQRTGTSGGSSSYEQYV.

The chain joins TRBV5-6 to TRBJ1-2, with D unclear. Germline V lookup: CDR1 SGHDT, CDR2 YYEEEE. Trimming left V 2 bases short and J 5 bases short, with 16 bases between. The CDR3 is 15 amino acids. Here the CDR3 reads CASSLPGLQHYGYTF. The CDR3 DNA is TGTGCCAGCAGCTTACCGGGATTACAGCATTATGGCTACACCTTC.

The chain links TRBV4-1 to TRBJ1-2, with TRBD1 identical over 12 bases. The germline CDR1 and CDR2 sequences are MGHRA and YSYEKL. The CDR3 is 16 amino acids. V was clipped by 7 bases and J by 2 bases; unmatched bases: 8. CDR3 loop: CASNGWDRGRNYGYTF. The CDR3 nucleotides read TGCGCCAGCAACGGATGGGACAGGGGGCGAAACTATGGCTACACCTTC.

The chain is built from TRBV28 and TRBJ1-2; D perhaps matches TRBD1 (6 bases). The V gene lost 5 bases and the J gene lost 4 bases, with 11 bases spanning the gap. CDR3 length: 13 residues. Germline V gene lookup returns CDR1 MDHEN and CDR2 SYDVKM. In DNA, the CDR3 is TGTGCCAGCAGTGAACAGGGTCTCTATGGCTACACCTTC. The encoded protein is CASSEQGLYGYTF.

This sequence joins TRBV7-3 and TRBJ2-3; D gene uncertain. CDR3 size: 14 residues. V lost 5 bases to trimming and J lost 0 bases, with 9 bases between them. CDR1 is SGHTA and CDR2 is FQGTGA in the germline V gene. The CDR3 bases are TGTGCCAGCAGCCTGAAAGCTAGCACAGATACGCAGTATTTT. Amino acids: CASSLKASTDTQYF.

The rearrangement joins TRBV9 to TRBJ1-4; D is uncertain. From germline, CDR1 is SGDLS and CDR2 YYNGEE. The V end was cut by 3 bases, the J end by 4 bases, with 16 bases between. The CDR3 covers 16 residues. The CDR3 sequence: CASSASVGLDNEKLFF. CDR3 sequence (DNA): TGTGCCAGCAGCGCCTCGGTCGGGTTGGATAATGAAAAACTGTTTTTT.

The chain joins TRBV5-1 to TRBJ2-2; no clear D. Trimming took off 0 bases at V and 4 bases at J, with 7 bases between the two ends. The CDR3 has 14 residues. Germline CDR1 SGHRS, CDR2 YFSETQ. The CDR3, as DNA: TGCGCCAGCAGCTTGGGCATATCCACCGGGGAGCTGTTTTTT. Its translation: CASSLGISTGELFF.

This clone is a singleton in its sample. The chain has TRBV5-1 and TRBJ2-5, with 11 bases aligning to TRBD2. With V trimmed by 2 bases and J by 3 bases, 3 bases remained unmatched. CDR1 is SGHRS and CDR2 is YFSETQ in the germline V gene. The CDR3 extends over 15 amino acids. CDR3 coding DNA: TGCGCCAGCAGCTTTAGCGGGGGGGGCAAAGAGACCCAGTACTTC. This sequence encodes CASSFSGGGKETQYF.

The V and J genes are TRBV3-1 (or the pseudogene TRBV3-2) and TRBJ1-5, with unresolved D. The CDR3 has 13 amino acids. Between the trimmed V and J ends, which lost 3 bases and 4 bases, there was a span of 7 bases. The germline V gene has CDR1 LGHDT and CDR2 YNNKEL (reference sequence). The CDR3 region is CASSHGVNQPQHF. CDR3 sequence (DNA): TGTGCCAGCAGCCATGGGGTGAATCAGCCCCAGCATTTT.

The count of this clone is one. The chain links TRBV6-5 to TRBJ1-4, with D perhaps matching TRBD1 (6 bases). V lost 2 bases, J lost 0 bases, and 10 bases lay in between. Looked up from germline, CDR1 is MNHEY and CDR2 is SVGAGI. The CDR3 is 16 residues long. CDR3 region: CASSYVGQTTNEKLFF. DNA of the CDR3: TGTGCCAGCAGTTACGTCGGACAGACAACTAATGAAAAACTGTTTTTT.

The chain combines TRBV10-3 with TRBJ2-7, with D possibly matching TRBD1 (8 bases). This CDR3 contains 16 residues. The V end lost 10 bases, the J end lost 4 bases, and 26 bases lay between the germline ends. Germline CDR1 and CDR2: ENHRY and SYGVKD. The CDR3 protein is CARGGYWTGRLYEQYV. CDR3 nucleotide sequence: TGTGCCAGGGGGGGGTATTGGACAGGGCGCCTTTACGAGCAGTACGTC.

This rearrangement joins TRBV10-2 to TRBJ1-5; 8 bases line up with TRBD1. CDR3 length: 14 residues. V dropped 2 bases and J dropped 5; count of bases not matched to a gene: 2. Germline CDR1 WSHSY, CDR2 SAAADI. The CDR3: CASSENRGDQPQHF. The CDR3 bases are TGCGCCAGCAGTGAGAACAGGGGGGATCAGCCCCAGCATTTT.

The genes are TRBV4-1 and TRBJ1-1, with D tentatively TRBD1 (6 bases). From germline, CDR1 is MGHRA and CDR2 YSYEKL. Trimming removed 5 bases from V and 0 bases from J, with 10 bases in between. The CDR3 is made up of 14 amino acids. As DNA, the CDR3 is TGCGCCAGCAGCTACAGGGCCATGAACACTGAAGCTTTCTTT. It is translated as CASSYRAMNTEAFF.

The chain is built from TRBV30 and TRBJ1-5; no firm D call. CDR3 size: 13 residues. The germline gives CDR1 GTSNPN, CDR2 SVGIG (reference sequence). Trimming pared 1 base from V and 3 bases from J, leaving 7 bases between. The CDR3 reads CAWSAPPNQPQHF. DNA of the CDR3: TGTGCCTGGAGTGCCCCCCCCAATCAGCCCCAGCATTTT.

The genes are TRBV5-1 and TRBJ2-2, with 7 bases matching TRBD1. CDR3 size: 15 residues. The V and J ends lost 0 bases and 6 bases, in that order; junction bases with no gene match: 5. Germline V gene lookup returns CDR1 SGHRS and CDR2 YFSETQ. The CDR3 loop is CASSLVTGAAGELFF. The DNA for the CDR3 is TGCGCCAGCAGCTTGGTTACAGGGGCGGCCGGGGAGCTGTTTTTT. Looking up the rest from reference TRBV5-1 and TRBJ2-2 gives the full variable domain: KAGVTQTPRYLIKTRGQQVTLSCSPISGHRSVSWYQQTPGQGLQFLFEYFSETQRNKGNFPGRFSGRQFSNSRSEMNVSTLELGDSALYLCASSLVTGAAGELFFGEGSRLTVL.

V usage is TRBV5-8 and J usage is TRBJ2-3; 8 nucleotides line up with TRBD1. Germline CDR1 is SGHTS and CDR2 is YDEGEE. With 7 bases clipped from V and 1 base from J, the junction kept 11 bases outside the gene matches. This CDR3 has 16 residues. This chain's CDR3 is CASPTFETGGTDTQYF. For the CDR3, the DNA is TGTGCCAGCCCAACTTTCGAGACAGGGGGCACAGATACGCAGTATTTT.

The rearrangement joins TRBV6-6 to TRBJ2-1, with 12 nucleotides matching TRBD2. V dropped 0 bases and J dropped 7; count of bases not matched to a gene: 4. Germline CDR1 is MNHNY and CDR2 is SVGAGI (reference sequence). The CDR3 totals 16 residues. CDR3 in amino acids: CASSYSLAGGGNEQFF. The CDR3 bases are TGTGCCAGCAGTTACTCACTAGCGGGGGGAGGGAATGAGCAGTTCTTC.

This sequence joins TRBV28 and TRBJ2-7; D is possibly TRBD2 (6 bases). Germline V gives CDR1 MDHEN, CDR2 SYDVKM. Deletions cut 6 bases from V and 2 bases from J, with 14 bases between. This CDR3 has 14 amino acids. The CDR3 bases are TGTGCCAGCAGGCGGGAACAGGCAGCCTACGAGCAGTACGTC. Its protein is CASRREQAAYEQYV.

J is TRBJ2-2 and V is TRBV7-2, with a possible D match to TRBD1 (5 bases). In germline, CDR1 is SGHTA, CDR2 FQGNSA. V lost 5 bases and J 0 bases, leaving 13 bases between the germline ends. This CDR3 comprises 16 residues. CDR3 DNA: TGTGCCAGCAGCCTAGACAGACCCGCGAACACCGGGGAGCTGTTTTTT. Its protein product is CASSLDRPANTGELFF.

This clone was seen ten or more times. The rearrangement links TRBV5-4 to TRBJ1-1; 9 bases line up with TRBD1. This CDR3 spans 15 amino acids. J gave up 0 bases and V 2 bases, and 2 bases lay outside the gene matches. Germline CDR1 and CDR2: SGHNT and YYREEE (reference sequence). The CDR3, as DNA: TGTGCCAGCAGCTTCGACAGGGGGATGAACACTGAAGCTTTCTTT. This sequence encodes CASSFDRGMNTEAFF.

CDR3 coding DNA: TGTGCCAGCAGCGGACAACAGGGTCAGCCCCAGCATTTT. This translates into CASSGQQGQPQHF. The rearrangement joins TRBV7-8 to TRBJ1-5; TRBD1 might be the D (6 bases). V was trimmed by 5 bases and J by 6 bases, leaving 11 bases between them. This CDR3 has 13 amino acids. CDR1 and CDR2 (germline): SGHVS, FQNEAQ.

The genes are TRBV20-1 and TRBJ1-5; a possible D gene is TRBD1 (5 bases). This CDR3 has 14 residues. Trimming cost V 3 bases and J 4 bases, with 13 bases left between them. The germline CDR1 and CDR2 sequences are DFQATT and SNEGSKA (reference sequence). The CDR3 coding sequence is TGCAGTGCTAGTCCCAGGGTCGGGAATCAGCCCCAGCATTTT. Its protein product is CSASPRVGNQPQHF.

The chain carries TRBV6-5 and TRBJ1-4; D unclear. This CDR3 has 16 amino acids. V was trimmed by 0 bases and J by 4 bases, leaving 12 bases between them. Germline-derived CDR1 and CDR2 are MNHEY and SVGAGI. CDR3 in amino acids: CASSYSAPAHNEKLFF. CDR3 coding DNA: TGTGCCAGCAGTTACTCGGCGCCAGCTCATAATGAAAAACTGTTTTTT.